Following are 10 T cell receptor beta chains from one sample sequenced in a study of T cell responses to AZD1222 COVID-19 vaccine. Some clones are missing from TCRdb's copy, which holds only in-frame ones; the method was immunoSEQ multiplex PCR. The sample carries 90,000 to 120,000 clones, about 86% recorded once. The specimen comprised peripheral blood, sampled on day 0 of AZD1222 vaccination. Receptor source: an adult in good health.

This clone occurred a few times. This chain connects TRBV19 to TRBJ2-5, with TRBD2 matching over 9 bases. CDR1 LNHDA and CDR2 SQIVND come from the germline V gene (reference sequence). Trimming cost V 4 bases and J 9 bases; bases outside gene matches: 6. The CDR3 runs 13 residues. The DNA for the CDR3 is TGTGCCAGTAGTAACGCGGGGGGGCAAGCCCAGTACTTC. Protein: CASSNAGGQAQYF. The full variable domain, with the rest looked up from reference TRBV19 and TRBJ2-5, is DGGITQSPKYLFRKEGQNVTLSCEQNLNHDAMYWYRQDPGQGLRLIYYSQIVNDFQKGDIAEGYSVSREKKESFPLTVTSAQKNPTAFYLCASSNAGGQAQYFGPGTRLLVL.

This chain joins TRBV6-5 and TRBJ2-7; D remains ambiguous. This CDR3 is built from 12 residues. Germline-derived CDR1 and CDR2 are MNHEY and SVGAGI. The V gene lost 6 bases and the J gene lost 1 base, with 7 bases spanning the gap. In nucleotides, the CDR3 is TGTGCCAGCAGGAGGTTATCCTACGAGCAGTACTTC. As protein: CASRRLSYEQYF.

The chain is built from TRBV24-1 and TRBJ2-5; the match to TRBD1 covers 7 bases. This CDR3 has 16 residues. Germline lookup yields CDR1 KGHDR and CDR2 SFDVKD. V shed 3 bases, J shed 3 bases, and the junction held 9 bases outside the gene matches. The CDR3 loop reads CATSDPTGTEEETQYF. The DNA of the CDR3 is TGTGCCACCAGTGATCCCACCGGGACAGAGGAAGAGACCCAGTACTTC.

The chain combines TRBV5-1 with TRBJ1-1; a possible D gene is TRBD1 (6 bases). CDR3 length: 13 amino acids. V dropped 3 bases and J dropped 2 bases, with 8 bases sitting between them. The germline gives CDR1 SGHRS, CDR2 YFSETQ. The CDR3, as DNA: TGCGCCAGCAGCTGGGACACTAACACTGAAGCTTTCTTT. Its translation: CASSWDTNTEAFF. Full variable domain (rest looked up from reference TRBV5-1 and TRBJ1-1): KAGVTQTPRYLIKTRGQQVTLSCSPISGHRSVSWYQQTPGQGLQFLFEYFSETQRNKGNFPGRFSGRQFSNSRSEMNVSTLELGDSALYLCASSWDTNTEAFFGQGTRLTVV.

The chain joins TRBV7-2 to TRBJ2-7; TRBD1 agrees at 8 bases. CDR3 length: 14 amino acids. The germline gives CDR1 SGHTA, CDR2 FQGNSA. Trimming at V came to 3 bases and at J to 6 bases, leaving 7 bases not matched to a gene. The CDR3 DNA follows: TGTGCCAGCAGCTTGCAGACAGGGGCGGGCGAGCAGTACTTC. The encoded protein is CASSLQTGAGEQYF.

This chain uses TRBV6-6 with TRBJ1-1; TRBD1 matches 10 bases. This CDR3 is built from 14 residues. The V gene end was trimmed by 5 bases and the J gene end by 11 bases; junction bases not matched to a gene: 11. The germline gives CDR1 MNHNY, CDR2 SVGAGI (reference sequence). In nucleotides, the CDR3 is TGTGCCAGCAGTCTCCCCGGGACAGGGGTCGTGGCTTTCTTT. It translates to CASSLPGTGVVAFF.

In this sample, this clone turned up once. The chain has TRBV6-5 and TRBJ2-7; perhaps TRBD1 as D (5 bases). The CDR3 is made up of 16 amino acids. Germline lookup yields CDR1 MNHEY and CDR2 SVGAGI. V was pared by 2 bases and J by 2 bases, with 16 bases between. In DNA, the CDR3 is TGTGCCAGCAGTTACGACCTTTGGGGCGGCACCTACGAGCAGTACTTC. It is translated as CASSYDLWGGTYEQYF.

This chain joins TRBV30 and TRBJ1-1; D might be TRBD1 (5 bases). V shed 5 bases and J shed 4 bases, with 20 bases lying between them. Germline CDR1 reads GTSNPN; CDR2 reads SVGIG (reference sequence). CDR3 size: 15 residues. Written as DNA, the CDR3 is TGTGCCTGGGTGAGACATGAGCTGGGGGGCACTGAAGCTTTCTTT. Translation: CAWVRHELGGTEAFF. Supplemented by reference TRBV30 and TRBJ1-1, the full variable domain reads SQTIHQWPATLVQPVGSPLSLECTVEGTSNPNLYWYRQAAGRGLQLLFYSVGIGQISSEVPQNLSASRPQDRQFILSSKKLLLSDSGFYLCAWVRHELGGTEAFFGQGTRLTVV.

This sequence joins TRBV9 and TRBJ2-5, with a possible D match to TRBD2 (6 bases). The CDR3 extends over 15 amino acids. V shed 1 base and J shed 2 bases, with 12 bases lying between them. CDR1 and CDR2 from the germline V gene are SGDLS and YYNGEE. The CDR3 reads CASSVISGAQETQYF. In DNA, the CDR3 is TGTGCCAGCAGCGTAATTAGCGGAGCTCAAGAGACCCAGTACTTC.

The V gene is TRBV30, the J gene TRBJ1-2, with D possibly being TRBD1 (5 bases). The CDR3 covers 12 residues. CDR1 is GTSNPN and CDR2 is SVGIG in the germline V gene (reference sequence). Trimming pared 7 bases from V and 13 bases from J, leaving 22 bases between. The CDR3 DNA reads as TGTGCCTACCTCCCGGGACCCAGGGAGGGCACCTTC. It specifies CAYLPGPREGTF.